This record covers a single T cell receptor (beta chain). The CDR3 runs to 16 residues. Germline CDR1 and CDR2: MNHEY and SMNVEV (reference sequence). V dropped 1 base and J dropped 2 bases, with 15 bases sitting between them. This sample was included in a study of blood T cell repertoires in COVID-19. Study-wide background: Specimens from acute and convalescent COVID-19 originated in the United States, Italy and Spain.

In the original workflow: How many nucleated cells were present was estimated from reference gene primer amplification. Profiled with immunoSEQ multiplex PCR; TCRdb holds only in-frame clones, not every one. The V and J calls and clone size were taken over from that table, and D and trimming were inferred from the DNA. The sample has about 160,000 clones; approximately 91% are singletons. This chain joins TRBV27 and TRBJ2-7; D gene ambiguous. The clonotype comes from a man aged 18 to 29 with acute or convalescent COVID-19. The sample comprised peripheral blood. CDR3 region: CASSLLITKETYEQYF. The CDR3 bases are TGTGCCAGCAGTTTATTGATCACCAAAGAGACCTACGAGCAGTACTTC.